The 5 T cell receptor beta chains presented below share a single source sample, sequenced in a study of T cells after yellow fever vaccination. TCRdb processed the 5' RACE reads anew with MiXCR; each CDR3 protein has one entry. The table lists approximately 250,000 distinct CDR3 sequences, more than 3.5% of them singletons, with around a fifth in the top ten. Sequenced material: PBMCs, taken 15 days after the yellow fever booster vaccination. The receptors derive from a man between 18 and 29 years old who received the YFV17D yellow fever vaccine.

V gene TRBV6-2 or TRBV6-3 combines with J gene TRBJ1-1, with D maybe TRBD1 (6 bases). CDR3 length: 18 residues. CDR1 and CDR2 from the germline V gene are MNHEY and SVGEGT. Trimming left V 2 bases short and J 1 base short, with 20 bases between. The CDR3 spells CASSYVRGAPLGNTEAFF. The CDR3 coding sequence is TGTGCCAGCAGTTACGTTCGGGGGGCGCCCCTCGGGAACACTGAAGCTTTCTTT.

There are many counts of this clonotype. This sequence joins TRBV18 and TRBJ2-1; no firm D call. Germline-derived CDR1 and CDR2 are KGHSH and LQKENI. This CDR3 comprises 17 residues. Between the trimmed V and J ends, which lost 0 bases and 0 bases, there was a span of 12 bases. The CDR3 protein is CASSPPMAKSSYNEQFF. Here the CDR3 DNA reads TGTGCCAGCTCACCACCGATGGCGAAGAGCTCCTACAATGAGCAGTTCTTC.

At least ten counts were recorded for this clonotype. The V and J genes are TRBV11-2 and TRBJ1-2; perhaps TRBD1 as D (6 bases). This CDR3 contains 16 residues. With 6 bases removed from V and 1 base from J, the gap between germline ends came to 18 bases. Germline V CDR1 and CDR2: SGHAT, FQNNGV. The CDR3 region has the DNA TGTGCCAGCAGGCGTCAGGGGCCTTGGGATAACTATGGCTACACCTTC. Its protein is CASRRQGPWDNYGYTF.

The gene calls are TRBV18 and TRBJ1-2, with a weak D call TRBD1 (6 bases). Germline lookup yields CDR1 KGHSH and CDR2 LQKENI. Trimming took 4 bases from V and 6 from J, leaving 15 bases between them. The length of the CDR3 is 14 residues. This CDR3 reads CASSQNREANGYTF. DNA of the CDR3: TGTGCCAGCTCACAAAACAGGGAAGCTAATGGCTACACCTTC.

Comments on this clonotype: A far bigger clonotype differs at one base, so this is likely a read error. CDR3 region: CACSRGPYEQYV. DNA for the CDR3: TGTGCCTGCAGTAGGGGCCCCTACGAGCAGTACGTC. The chain carries TRBV6-2 or TRBV6-3 and TRBJ2-7; D may be TRBD1 (5 bases). Germline CDR1 MNHEY, CDR2 SVGEGT. This CDR3 is 12 amino acids long.